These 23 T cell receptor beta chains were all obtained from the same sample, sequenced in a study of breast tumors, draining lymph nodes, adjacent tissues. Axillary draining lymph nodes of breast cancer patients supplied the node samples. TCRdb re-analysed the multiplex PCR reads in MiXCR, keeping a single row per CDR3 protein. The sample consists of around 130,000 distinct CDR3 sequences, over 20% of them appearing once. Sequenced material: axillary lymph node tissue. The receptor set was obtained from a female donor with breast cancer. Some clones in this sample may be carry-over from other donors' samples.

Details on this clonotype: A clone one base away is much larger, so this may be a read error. For the CDR3, the DNA is TGTGCCAGCAGCGAAATAAGCGGATTCGGCACAGATACGCAGCATTTT. Translating gives CASSEISGFGTDTQHF. This sequence joins TRBV13 and TRBJ2-3; D unclear. Matching the DNA end better, TRBJ1-5 makes the J call doubtful. Germline V gene sequence: CDR1 PRHDT, CDR2 FYEKMQ (reference sequence). This CDR3 spans 16 amino acids.

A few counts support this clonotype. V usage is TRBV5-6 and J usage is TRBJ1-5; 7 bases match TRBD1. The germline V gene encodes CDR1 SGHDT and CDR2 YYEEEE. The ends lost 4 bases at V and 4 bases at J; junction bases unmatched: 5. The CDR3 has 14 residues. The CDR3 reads CASSGNRGNQPQHF. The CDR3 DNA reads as TGTGCCAGCAGCGGAAACAGGGGAAATCAGCCCCAGCATTTT.

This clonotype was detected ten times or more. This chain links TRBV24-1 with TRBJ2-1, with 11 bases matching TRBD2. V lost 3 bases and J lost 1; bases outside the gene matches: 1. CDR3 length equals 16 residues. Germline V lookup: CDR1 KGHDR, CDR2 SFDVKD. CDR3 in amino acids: CATSDTSGRSYNEQFF. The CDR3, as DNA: TGTGCCACCAGTGATACTAGCGGGAGATCCTACAATGAGCAGTTCTTC.

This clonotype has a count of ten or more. The CDR3 sequence is CSARPRTGGSDTQYF. The CDR3 nucleotides are TGCAGTGCTAGACCTCGGACAGGGGGCTCCGATACGCAGTATTTT. The V call is TRBV20-1, the J call TRBJ2-3, with 11 positions matching TRBD1. Germline-derived CDR1 and CDR2 are DFQATT and SNEGSKA (reference sequence). J gave up 6 bases and V 2 bases, and 7 bases lay outside the gene matches. This CDR3 has 15 residues.

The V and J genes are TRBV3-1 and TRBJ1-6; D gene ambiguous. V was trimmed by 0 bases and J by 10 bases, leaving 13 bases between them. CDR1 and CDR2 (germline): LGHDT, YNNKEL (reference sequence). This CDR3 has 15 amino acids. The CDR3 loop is CASSQEAETESPLHF. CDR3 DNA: TGTGCCAGCAGCCAAGAGGCCGAAACAGAGTCACCCCTCCACTTT.

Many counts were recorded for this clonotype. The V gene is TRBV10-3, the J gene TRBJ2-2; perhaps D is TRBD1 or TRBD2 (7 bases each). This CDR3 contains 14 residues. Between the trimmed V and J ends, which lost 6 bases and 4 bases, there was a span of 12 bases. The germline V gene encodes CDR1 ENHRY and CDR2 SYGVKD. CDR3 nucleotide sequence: TGTGCCATCAGCCAGGGGGGGAGCACCGGGGAGCTGTTTTTT. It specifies CAISQGGSTGELFF.

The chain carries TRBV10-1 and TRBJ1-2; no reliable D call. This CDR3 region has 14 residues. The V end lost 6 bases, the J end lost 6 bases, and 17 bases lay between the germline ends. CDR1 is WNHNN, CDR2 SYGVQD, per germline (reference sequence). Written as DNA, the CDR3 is TGCGCCAGCAGATACGGACCCAGCCCCAATGGCTACACCTTC. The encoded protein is CASRYGPSPNGYTF.

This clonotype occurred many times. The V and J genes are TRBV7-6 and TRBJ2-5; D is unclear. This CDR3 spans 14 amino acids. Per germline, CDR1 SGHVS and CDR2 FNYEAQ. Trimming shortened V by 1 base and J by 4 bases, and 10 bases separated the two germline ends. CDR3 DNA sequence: TGTGCCAGCAGCTTAGTAGGGTTTCGAGAGACCCAGTACTTC. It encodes CASSLVGFRETQYF.

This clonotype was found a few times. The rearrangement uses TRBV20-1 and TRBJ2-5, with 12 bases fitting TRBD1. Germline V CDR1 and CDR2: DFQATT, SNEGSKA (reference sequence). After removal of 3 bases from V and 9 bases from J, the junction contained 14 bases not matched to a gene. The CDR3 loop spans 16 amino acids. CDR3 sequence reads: CSARGMGQGAWEAQYF. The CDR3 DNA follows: TGCAGTGCTAGGGGGATGGGACAGGGGGCATGGGAGGCCCAGTACTTC.

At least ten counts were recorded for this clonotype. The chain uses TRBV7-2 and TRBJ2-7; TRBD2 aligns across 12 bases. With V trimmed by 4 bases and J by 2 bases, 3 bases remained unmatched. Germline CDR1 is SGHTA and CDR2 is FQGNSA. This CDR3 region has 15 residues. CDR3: CASSSASGRAYEQYF. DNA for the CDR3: TGTGCCAGCAGCTCAGCTAGCGGGAGGGCCTACGAGCAGTACTTC.

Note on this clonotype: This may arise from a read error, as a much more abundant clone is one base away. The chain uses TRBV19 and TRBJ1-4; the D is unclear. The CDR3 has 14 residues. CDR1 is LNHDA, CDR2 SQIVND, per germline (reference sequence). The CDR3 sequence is CAGSQEVDTEKLFF. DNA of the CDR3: TGTGCCGGTAGTCAGGAGGTTGACACTGAAAAACTGTTTTTT.

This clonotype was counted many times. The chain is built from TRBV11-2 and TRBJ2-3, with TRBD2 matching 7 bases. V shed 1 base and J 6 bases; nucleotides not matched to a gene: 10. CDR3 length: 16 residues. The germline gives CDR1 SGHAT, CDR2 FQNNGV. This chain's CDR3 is CASSLGASGHGDTQYF. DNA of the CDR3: TGTGCCAGCAGCTTAGGGGCTAGCGGACATGGCGATACGCAGTATTTT.

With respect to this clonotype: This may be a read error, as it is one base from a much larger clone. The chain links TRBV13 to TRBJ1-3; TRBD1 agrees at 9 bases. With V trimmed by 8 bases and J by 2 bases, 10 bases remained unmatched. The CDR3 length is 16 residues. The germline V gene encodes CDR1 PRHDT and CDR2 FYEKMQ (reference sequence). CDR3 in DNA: TGTGCCAGCGGCCAGGGACAGGGAACGGCTGGAAACACCATATATTTT. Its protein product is CASGQGQGTAGNTIYF.

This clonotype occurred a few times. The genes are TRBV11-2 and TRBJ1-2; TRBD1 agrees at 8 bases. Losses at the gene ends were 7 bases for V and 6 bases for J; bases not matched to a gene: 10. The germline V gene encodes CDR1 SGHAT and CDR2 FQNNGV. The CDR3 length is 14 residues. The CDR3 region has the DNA TGTGCCAGCACCCCGGACAGGGTCCCTAATGGCTACACCTTC. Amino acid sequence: CASTPDRVPNGYTF.

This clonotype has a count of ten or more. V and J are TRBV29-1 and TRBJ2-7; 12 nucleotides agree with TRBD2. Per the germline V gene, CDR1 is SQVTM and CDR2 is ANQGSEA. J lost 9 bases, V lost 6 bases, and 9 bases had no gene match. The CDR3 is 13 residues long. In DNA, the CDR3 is TGCAGCGTCGCGACTAGCGGGAGAGAGACGCAGTACTTC. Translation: CSVATSGRETQYF.

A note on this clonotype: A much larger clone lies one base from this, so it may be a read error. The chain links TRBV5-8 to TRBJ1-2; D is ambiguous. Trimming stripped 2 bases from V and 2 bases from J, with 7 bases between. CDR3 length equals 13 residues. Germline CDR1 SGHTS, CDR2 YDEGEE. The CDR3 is CASSFSGNYGYTF. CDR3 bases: TGTGCCAGCAGCTTTTCTGGGAACTATGGCTACACCTTC.

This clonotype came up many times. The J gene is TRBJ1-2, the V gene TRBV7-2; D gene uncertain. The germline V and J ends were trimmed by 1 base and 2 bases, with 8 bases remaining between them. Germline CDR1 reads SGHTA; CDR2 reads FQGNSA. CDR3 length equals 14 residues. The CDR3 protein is CASSLGTANYGYTF. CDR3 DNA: TGTGCCAGCAGCTTAGGAACAGCAAACTATGGCTACACCTTC. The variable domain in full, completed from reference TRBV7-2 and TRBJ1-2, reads GAGVSQSPSNKVTEKGKDVELRCDPISGHTALYWYRQSLGQGLEFLIYFQGNSAPDKSGLPSDRFSAERTGGSVSTLTIQRTQQEDSAVYLCASSLGTANYGYTFGSGTRLTVV.

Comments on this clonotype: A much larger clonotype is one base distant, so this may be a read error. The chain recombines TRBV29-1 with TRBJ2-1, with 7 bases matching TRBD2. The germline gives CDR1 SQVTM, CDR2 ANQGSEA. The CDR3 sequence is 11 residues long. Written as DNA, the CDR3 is TGCAGCGCCTGGGGGACTAAAGGGAGGCCCTTC. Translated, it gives CSAWGTKGRPF.

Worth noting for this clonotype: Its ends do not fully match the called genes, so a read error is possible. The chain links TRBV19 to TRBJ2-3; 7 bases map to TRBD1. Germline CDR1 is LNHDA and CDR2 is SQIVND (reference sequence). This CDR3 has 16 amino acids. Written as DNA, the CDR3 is TGTGCCAGTAGTATTGCAGGGGCAGGGGGAACGGATACGCGGTATTTT. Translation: CASSIAGAGGTDTRYF.

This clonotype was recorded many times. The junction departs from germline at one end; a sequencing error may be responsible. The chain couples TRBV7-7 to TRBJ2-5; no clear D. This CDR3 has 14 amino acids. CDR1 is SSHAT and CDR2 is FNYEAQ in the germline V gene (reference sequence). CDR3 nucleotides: TGTGCTAGCAGCTTAGAAGTAGGGTTGGAGACCCAGTACTTC. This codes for CASSLEVGLETQYF.

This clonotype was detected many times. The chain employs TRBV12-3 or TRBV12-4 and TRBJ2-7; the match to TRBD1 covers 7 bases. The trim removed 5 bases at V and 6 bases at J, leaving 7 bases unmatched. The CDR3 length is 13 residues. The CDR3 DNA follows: TGTGCCAGCAGTCCCGGGACAGTCACCGAGCAGTACTTC. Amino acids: CASSPGTVTEQYF.

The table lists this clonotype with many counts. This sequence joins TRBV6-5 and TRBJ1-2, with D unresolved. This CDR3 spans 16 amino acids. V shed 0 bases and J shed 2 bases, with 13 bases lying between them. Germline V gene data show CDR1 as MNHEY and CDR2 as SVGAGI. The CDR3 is CASSYSSPPGNYGYTF. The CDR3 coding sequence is TGTGCCAGCAGTTACTCCTCACCCCCGGGGAACTATGGCTACACCTTC.

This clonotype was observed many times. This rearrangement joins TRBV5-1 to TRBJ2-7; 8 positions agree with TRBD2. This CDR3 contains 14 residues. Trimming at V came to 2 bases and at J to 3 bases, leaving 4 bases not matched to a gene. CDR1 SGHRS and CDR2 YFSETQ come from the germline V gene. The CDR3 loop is CASSLSGSIYEQYF. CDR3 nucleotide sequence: TGCGCCAGCAGCTTAAGCGGGAGTATCTACGAGCAGTACTTC. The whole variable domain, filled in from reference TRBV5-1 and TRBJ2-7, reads KAGVTQTPRYLIKTRGQQVTLSCSPISGHRSVSWYQQTPGQGLQFLFEYFSETQRNKGNFPGRFSGRQFSNSRSEMNVSTLELGDSALYLCASSLSGSIYEQYFGPGTRLTVT.